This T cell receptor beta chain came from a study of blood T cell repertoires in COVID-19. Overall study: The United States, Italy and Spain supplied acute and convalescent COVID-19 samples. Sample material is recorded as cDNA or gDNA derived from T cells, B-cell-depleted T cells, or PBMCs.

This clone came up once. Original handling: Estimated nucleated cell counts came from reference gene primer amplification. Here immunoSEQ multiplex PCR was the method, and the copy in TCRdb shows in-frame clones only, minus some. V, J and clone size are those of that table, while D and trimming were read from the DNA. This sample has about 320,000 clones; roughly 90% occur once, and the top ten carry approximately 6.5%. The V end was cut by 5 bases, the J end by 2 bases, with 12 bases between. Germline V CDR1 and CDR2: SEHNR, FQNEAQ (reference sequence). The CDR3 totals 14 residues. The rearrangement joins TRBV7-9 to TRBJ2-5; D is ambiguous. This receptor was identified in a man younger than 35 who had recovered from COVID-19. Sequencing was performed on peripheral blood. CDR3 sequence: CASSPPLRQETQYF. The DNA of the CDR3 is TGTGCCAGCAGCCCCCCACTGCGTCAAGAGACCCAGTACTTC.